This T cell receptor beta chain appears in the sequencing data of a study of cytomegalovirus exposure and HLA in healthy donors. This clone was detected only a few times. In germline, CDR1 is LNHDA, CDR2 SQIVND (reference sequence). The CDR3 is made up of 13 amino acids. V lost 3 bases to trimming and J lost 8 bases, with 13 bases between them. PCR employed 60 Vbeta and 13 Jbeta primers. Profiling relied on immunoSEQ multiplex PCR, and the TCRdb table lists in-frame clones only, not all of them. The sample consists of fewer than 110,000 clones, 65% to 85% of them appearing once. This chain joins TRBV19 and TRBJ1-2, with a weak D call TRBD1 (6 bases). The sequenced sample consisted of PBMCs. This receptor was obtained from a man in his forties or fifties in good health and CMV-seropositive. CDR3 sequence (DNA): TGTGCCAGTAGTATCTCGGGACATGGGGGCTACACCTTC. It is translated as CASSISGHGGYTF.